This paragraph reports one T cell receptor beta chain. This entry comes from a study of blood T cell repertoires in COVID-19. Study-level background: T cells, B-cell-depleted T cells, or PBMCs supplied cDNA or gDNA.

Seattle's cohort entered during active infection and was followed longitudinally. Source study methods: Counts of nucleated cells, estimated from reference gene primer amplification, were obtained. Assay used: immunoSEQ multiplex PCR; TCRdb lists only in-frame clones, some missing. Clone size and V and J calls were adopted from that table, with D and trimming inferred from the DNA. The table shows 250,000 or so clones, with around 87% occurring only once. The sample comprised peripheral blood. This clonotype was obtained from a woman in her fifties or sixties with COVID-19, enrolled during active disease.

CDR3 sequence: CATRASSYNEQFF. The CDR3, as DNA: TGTGCCACCCGCGCGAGCTCCTACAATGAGCAGTTCTTC. The rearrangement joins TRBV28 to TRBJ2-1; no firm D call. Germline CDR1 MDHEN, CDR2 SYDVKM. Trimming left V 10 bases short and J 0 bases short, with 10 bases between. CDR3 length equals 13 residues.